This T cell receptor (beta chain) was identified in a study of T-cell memory formation after mild COVID-19. The study, taken as a whole, reports: A second wave expanding day 15 to 37 was CD4+-biased; contracting clones were balanced.

In regard to this clonotype: Its antigen is undetermined.

This CDR3 contains 15 residues. Germline loops: CDR1 SGHAT, CDR2 FQNNGV. The germline V and J ends were trimmed by 3 bases and 6 bases, with 15 bases remaining between them. TCRdb fed the 5' RACE reads into MiXCR, producing one record per CDR3 protein. In the table there are around 450,000 distinct CDR3 sequences, approximately 25% of which are singletons. The V call is TRBV11-2, the J call TRBJ2-1; tentatively, D is TRBD1 (5 bases). The sequence was obtained from an adult woman who had mild COVID-19 (a few samples of this study predate the infection). Cell type and time point are not known. Sequencing was carried out using PBMCs or a T cell subset sorted from them (not recorded which). The CDR3 DNA is TGTGCCAGCAGCTTCACAATGGGGCTTCGCAATGAGCAGTTCTTC. Its protein product is CASSFTMGLRNEQFF.